This TCR beta chain was captured in a study of blood T cells in healthy people across ages. A remark on this clonotype: As yet, its antigen is unknown.

Study-level results: Since the PBMCs were unsorted, naive and antigen-experienced cells could not be conclusively compared. Observed TCR beta diversity per million T cells went down as age went up. This fall followed a roughly linear course with age. Comparison with aged donors showed that long-lived donors had more naive CD4+ cells and higher diversity.

Combining a sample-barcoded 5' primer with a J-beta primer mix, a second PCR ran for roughly 7 to 12 cycles. TCRdb re-analysed the 5' RACE reads in MiXCR, keeping a single row per CDR3 protein. The table records approximately 360,000 distinct CDR3 sequences, over 45% of them present only once. This CDR3 has 14 amino acids. The V gene's germline CDR1 is SGHTA and CDR2 FQGTGA. V lost 2 bases and J 6 bases, leaving 12 bases between the germline ends. The sample taken for sequencing was blood. This TCR was sampled from a man aged 60 to 75 in good health. The chain is built from TRBV7-3 and TRBJ2-3; perhaps TRBD2 as D (5 bases). The CDR3 sequence: CASSLGSSRDTQYF. CDR3 sequence (DNA): TGTGCCAGCAGCTTAGGGTCTAGCAGGGATACGCAGTATTTT.